Shown below are 16 T cell receptor beta chains from a single sample sequenced in a study of T cells in localized non-small cell lung cancer. Sequencing used immunoSEQ multiplex PCR; TCRdb keeps in-frame clones, though not all of them. The table shows around 25,000 clones, with 86% occurring only once. The sample here was peripheral blood, taken before any cancer treatment. The source of these receptors is a male donor at least 60 years old with stage II squamous cell lung carcinoma.

V and J are TRBV5-5 and TRBJ1-1; no definite D call. Between the trimmed V and J ends, which lost 1 base and 3 bases, there was a span of 7 bases. This CDR3 is built from 13 residues. Germline V gives CDR1 SGHKS, CDR2 YYEKEE (reference sequence). The CDR3 loop is CASSLYGDTEAFF. In DNA form, the CDR3 reads TGTGCCAGCAGCTTGTATGGGGACACTGAAGCTTTCTTT. Together with reference TRBV5-5 and TRBJ1-1, the CDR3 gives the full variable domain: DAGVTQSPTHLIKTRGQQVTLRCSPISGHKSVSWYQQVLGQGPQFIFQYYEKEERGRGNFPDRFSARQFPNYSSELNVNALLLGDSALYLCASSLYGDTEAFFGQGTRLTVV.

J is TRBJ1-4 and V is TRBV2, with D hard to call. The CDR3 consists of 13 residues. Trimming left V 8 bases short and J 8 bases short, with 15 bases between. Germline values: CDR1 SNHLY, CDR2 FYNNEI. The CDR3 is CASHSRFGEKLFF. DNA of the CDR3: TGTGCCAGCCACAGTCGATTTGGGGAAAAACTGTTTTTT.

The rearrangement links TRBV7-3 to TRBJ2-2; no definite D call. This CDR3 comprises 13 residues. With 3 bases removed from V and 5 bases from J, the gap between germline ends came to 7 bases. Germline CDR1 is SGHTA and CDR2 is FQGTGA. The chain's CDR3 is CASSFLGTGELFF. Written as DNA, the CDR3 is TGTGCCAGCAGCTTCTTGGGAACCGGGGAGCTGTTTTTT.

The chain links TRBV7-8 to TRBJ2-5, with 12 bases aligning to TRBD1. Trimming at V came to 5 bases and at J to 2 bases, leaving 9 bases not matched to a gene. Per germline, CDR1 SGHVS and CDR2 FQNEAQ. The CDR3 is made up of 17 amino acids. The CDR3 DNA reads as TGTGCCAGCAGCGGCGGGACAGGGGGCGCCCGGCAAGAGACCCAGTACTTC. Translated, it gives CASSGGTGGARQETQYF.

The rearrangement links TRBV13 to TRBJ2-3, with a weak D call TRBD2 (5 bases). The CDR3 runs 12 residues. The germline V gene encodes CDR1 PRHDT and CDR2 FYEKMQ (reference sequence). With 4 bases removed from V and 8 bases from J, the gap between germline ends came to 10 bases. The CDR3 sequence is CASSSRGATQYF. In nucleotides, the CDR3 is TGTGCCAGCAGCTCTCGGGGAGCTACGCAGTATTTT.

This clone was counted only a few times. V and J are TRBV6-5 and TRBJ1-4; 7 nucleotides agree with TRBD1. CDR1 is MNHEY, CDR2 SVGAGI, per germline. V lost 7 bases, J lost 2 bases, and 4 bases stayed unmatched. The CDR3 length is 14 residues. CDR3 in DNA: TGTGCCAGCACTCCAGGGGGTACTAATGAAAAACTGTTTTTT. Residues: CASTPGGTNEKLFF.

This chain joins TRBV5-1 and TRBJ2-6; D remains unclear. The CDR3 loop spans 18 amino acids. Trimming cost V 2 bases and J 0 bases, with 15 bases left between them. The germline V gene encodes CDR1 SGHRS and CDR2 YFSETQ. The CDR3, as DNA: TGCGCCAGCAGCTTAGGCGGCAGCAGCAGCTCTGGGGCCAACGTCCTGACTTTC. This codes for CASSLGGSSSSGANVLTF.

V gene TRBV5-4 combines with J gene TRBJ1-1, with a possible D match to TRBD1 (5 bases). CDR1 and CDR2 (germline): SGHNT, YYREEE (reference sequence). The V end lost 5 bases, the J end lost 3 bases, and 17 bases lay between the germline ends. This CDR3 has 15 residues. The CDR3 nucleotides read TGTGCCAGCAGTTCAAAGGGGAGCTTCGACACTGAAGCTTTCTTT. It is translated as CASSSKGSFDTEAFF.

This clone was seen more than once but under ten times. The CDR3 loop reads CASSPEGGRDYEQYF. The DNA of the CDR3 is TGCGCCAGCAGCCCGGAGGGCGGGAGAGACTACGAGCAGTACTTC. The chain is built from TRBV5-1 and TRBJ2-7; 7 positions match TRBD2. V trimming: 4 bases; J trimming: 3 bases; junction bases outside the gene matches: 10. Germline loops: CDR1 SGHRS, CDR2 YFSETQ. The CDR3 is made up of 15 amino acids.

The chain couples TRBV5-1 to TRBJ1-1; 10 nucleotides agree with TRBD1. This CDR3 spans 15 amino acids. Germline trimming cut 6 bases from V and 2 bases from J; bases unmatched to any gene: 7. CDR1 and CDR2 (germline): SGHRS, YFSETQ. The CDR3: CASTVGTGVNTEAFF. The CDR3 nucleotides are TGCGCCAGCACCGTTGGGACAGGGGTAAACACTGAAGCTTTCTTT. Together with reference TRBV5-1 and TRBJ1-1, the CDR3 gives the full variable domain: KAGVTQTPRYLIKTRGQQVTLSCSPISGHRSVSWYQQTPGQGLQFLFEYFSETQRNKGNFPGRFSGRQFSNSRSEMNVSTLELGDSALYLCASTVGTGVNTEAFFGQGTRLTVV.

The gene calls are TRBV28 and TRBJ2-5; 7 nucleotides align to TRBD1. V trimming: 6 bases; J trimming: 0 bases; junction bases outside the gene matches: 1. Germline V CDR1 and CDR2: MDHEN, SYDVKM. The CDR3 spans 13 residues. Here the CDR3 reads CASSGTDQETQYF. In DNA form, the CDR3 reads TGTGCCAGCAGCGGGACAGACCAAGAGACCCAGTACTTC.

V and J are TRBV7-2 and TRBJ2-7, with TRBD2 as a possible D gene (5 bases). Germline-derived CDR1 and CDR2 are SGHTA and FQGNSA. This CDR3 region has 14 residues. The V gene lost 1 base and the J gene lost 0 bases, with 7 bases spanning the gap. The CDR3 DNA reads as TGTGCCAGCAGCTTAGGCGGACTCTCCTACGAGCAGTACTTC. Translation gives CASSLGGLSYEQYF.

This clone showed up just a few times. The J gene is TRBJ1-1, the V gene TRBV19, with TRBD1 identical over 8 bases. The ends lost 4 bases at V and 1 base at J; junction bases unmatched: 2. Germline CDR1 and CDR2: LNHDA and SQIVND (reference sequence). The CDR3 runs to 14 residues. The CDR3 sequence is CASSRQGRNTEAFF. The CDR3, as DNA: TGTGCCAGTAGTAGACAGGGGAGGAACACTGAAGCTTTCTTT.

J is TRBJ1-2 and V is TRBV5-1; possibly TRBD1 for D (5 bases). Between the trimmed V and J ends, which lost 1 base and 1 base, there was a span of 11 bases. The CDR3 contains 15 residues. The germline V gene encodes CDR1 SGHRS and CDR2 YFSETQ. The CDR3 nucleotides are TGCGCCAGCAGCTTGCTCGGGACGGATAACTATGGCTACACCTTC. Translated: CASSLLGTDNYGYTF.

The chain combines TRBV11-2 with TRBJ2-3, with a weak D call TRBD2 (6 bases). The CDR3 has 16 residues. Trimming cost V 5 bases and J 2 bases, with 17 bases left between them. Germline assignment: CDR1 SGHAT and CDR2 FQNNGV. This chain's CDR3 is CASSVGTSRYTDTQYF. The CDR3 DNA is TGTGCCAGCAGCGTAGGAACTAGCAGATACACAGATACGCAGTATTTT. Using reference TRBV11-2 and TRBJ2-3 for the parts outside the CDR3, the full variable domain is EAGVAQSPRYKIIEKRQSVAFWCNPISGHATLYWYQQILGQGPKLLIQFQNNGVVDDSQLPKDRFSAERLKGVDSTLKIQPAKLEDSAVYLCASSVGTSRYTDTQYFGPGTRLTVL.

The rearrangement joins TRBV7-3 to TRBJ2-3; 10 bases map to TRBD2. The CDR3 is made up of 16 amino acids. The ends lost 5 bases at V and 4 bases at J; junction bases unmatched: 9. CDR1 and CDR2 (germline): SGHTA, FQGTGA. In DNA form, the CDR3 reads TGTGCCAGCAGCCAATGGGCTAGCGGGAGCGCAGATACGCAGTATTTT. Translating it yields CASSQWASGSADTQYF.